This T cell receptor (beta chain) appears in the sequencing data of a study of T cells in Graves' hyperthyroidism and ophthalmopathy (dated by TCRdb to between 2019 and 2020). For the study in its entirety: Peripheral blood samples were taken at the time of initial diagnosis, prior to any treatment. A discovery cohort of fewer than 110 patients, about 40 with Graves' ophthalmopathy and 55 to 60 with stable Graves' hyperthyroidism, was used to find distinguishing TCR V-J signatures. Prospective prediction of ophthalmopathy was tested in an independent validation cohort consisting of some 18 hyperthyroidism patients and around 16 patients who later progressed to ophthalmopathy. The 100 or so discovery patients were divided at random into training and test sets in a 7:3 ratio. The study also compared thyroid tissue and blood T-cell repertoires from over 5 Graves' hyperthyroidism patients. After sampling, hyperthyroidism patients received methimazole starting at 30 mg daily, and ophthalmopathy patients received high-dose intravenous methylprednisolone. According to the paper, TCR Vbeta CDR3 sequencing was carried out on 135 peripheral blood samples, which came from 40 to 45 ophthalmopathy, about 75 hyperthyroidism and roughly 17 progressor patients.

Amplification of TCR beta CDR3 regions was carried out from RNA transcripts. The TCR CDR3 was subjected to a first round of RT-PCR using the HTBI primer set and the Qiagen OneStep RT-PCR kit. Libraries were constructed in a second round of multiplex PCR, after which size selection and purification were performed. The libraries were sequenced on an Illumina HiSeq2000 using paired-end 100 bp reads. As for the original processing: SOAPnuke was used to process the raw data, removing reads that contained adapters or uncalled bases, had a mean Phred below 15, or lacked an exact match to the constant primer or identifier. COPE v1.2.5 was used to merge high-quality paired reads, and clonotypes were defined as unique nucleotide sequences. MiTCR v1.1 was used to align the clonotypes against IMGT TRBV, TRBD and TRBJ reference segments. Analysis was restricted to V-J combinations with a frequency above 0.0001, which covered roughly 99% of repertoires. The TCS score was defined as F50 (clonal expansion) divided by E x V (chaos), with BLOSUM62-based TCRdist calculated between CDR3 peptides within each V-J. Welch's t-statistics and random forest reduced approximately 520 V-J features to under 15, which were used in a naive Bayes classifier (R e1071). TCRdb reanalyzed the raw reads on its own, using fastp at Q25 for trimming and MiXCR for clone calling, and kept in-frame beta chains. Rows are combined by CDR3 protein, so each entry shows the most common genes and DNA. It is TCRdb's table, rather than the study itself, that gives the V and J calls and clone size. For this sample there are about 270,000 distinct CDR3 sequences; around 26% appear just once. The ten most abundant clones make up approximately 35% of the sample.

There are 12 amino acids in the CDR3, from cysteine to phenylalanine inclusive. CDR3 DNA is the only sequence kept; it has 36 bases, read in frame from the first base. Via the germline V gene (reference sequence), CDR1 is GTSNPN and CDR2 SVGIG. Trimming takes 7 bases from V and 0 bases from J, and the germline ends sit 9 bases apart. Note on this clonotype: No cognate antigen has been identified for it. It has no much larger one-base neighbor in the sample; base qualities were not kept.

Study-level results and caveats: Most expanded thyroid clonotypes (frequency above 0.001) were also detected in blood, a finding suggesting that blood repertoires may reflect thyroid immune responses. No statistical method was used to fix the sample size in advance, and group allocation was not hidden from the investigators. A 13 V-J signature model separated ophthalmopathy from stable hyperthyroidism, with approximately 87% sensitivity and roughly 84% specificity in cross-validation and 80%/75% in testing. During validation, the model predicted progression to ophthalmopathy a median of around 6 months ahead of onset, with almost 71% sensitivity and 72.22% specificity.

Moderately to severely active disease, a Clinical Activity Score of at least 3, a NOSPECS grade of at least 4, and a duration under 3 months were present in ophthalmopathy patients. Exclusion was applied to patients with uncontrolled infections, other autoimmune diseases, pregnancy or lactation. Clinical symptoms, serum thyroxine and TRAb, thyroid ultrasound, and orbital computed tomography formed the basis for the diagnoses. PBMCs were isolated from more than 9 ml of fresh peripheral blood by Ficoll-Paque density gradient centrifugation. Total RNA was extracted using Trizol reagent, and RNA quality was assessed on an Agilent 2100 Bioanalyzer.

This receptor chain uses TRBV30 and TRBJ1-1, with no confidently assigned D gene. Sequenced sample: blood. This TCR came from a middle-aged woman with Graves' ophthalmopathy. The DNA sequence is TGTGCCTCCGGACGGCTGAACACTGAAGCTTTCTTT. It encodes CASGRLNTEAFF. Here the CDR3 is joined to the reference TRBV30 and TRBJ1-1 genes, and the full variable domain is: SQTIHQWPATLVQPVGSPLSLECTVEGTSNPNLYWYRQAAGRGLQLLFYSVGIGQISSEVPQNLSASRPQDRQFILSSKKLLLSDSGFYLCASGRLNTEAFFGQGTRLTVV.